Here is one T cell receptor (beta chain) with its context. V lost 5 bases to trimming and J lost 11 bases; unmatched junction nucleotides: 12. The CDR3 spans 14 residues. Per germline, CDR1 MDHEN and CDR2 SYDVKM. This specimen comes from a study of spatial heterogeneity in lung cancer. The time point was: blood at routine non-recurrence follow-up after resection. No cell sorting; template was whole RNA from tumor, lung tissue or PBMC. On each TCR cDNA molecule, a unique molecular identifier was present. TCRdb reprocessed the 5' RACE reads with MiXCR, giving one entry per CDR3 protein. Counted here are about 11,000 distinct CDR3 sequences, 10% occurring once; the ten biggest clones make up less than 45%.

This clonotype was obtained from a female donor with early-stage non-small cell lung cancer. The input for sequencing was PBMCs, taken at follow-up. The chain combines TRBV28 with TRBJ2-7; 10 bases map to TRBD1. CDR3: CASSPPDRGQVKYF. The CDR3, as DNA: TGTGCCAGCAGTCCGCCCGACAGGGGGCAGGTCAAGTACTTC.